The TCR beta chain under discussion was sequenced for a study of CD8 T cells in Susac syndrome. Study-wide results and caveats: The study conceded that its TCR sequencing and HLA analysis involved relatively few individuals.

The authors carried out high-throughput sequencing of TCR beta. They applied it to CD8+ and CD4+ T cells obtained from blood. Matching for age and sex applied to the controls, who were healthy donors. This CDR3 is built from 12 residues. Germline CDR1 is DFQATT and CDR2 is SNEGSKA (reference sequence). The ends were cut back, 7 bases at V and 10 bases at J, with 18 bases in the middle. Random hexamers were used to reverse transcribe 0.5 to 1 ug of RNA. The TCR beta CDR3 was amplified by immunoSEQ multiplex PCR across 54 Vbeta, 13 Jbeta. TCRdb re-derived calls from the immunoSEQ multiplex PCR reads in MiXCR, one entry per CDR3 protein. The sample lists some 200,000 distinct CDR3 sequences, about 95% occurring once. Concerning this clonotype: Its specificity is unknown.

The TCR comes from a human donor in good health. Sequenced: CD4+ T cells from PBMCs. The chain links TRBV20-1 to TRBJ2-3, with a tentative D call TRBD2 (5 bases). CDR3 sequence (DNA): TGCAGTGTTTTAACTAGGTCCCTTGCGCAGTATTTT. Translation gives CSVLTRSLAQYF.